These T cell receptor beta chains were read from a single sample in a study of a mutant IDH1 vaccine in newly diagnosed glioma. Clones were sequenced by immunoSEQ multiplex PCR, and TCRdb holds only the in-frame ones, with some missing. The sample yields approximately 84,000 clones, more than 80% seen once. These receptors are not linked to any known antigen. Sequencing used PBMCs, obtained from a glioma patient whose treatment included an IDH1 peptide vaccine. The receptors here all came from a middle-aged man with glioma. Both conserved end residues are part of each CDR3. The D gene is left open where the match is weak. Clone size is stated in some rows and not others, as once, few, many or a class when expanded.

clone_size: NA; d_call: NA; v_call: TRBV9; j_call: TRBJ2-1; cdr3_aa: CASSVVGTDYNEQFF; cdr3_nt: TGTGCCAGCAGCGTAGTAGGGACGGACTACAATGAGCAGTTCTTC
clone_size: NA; d_call: NA; v_call: TRBV4-3; j_call: TRBJ1-3; cdr3_aa: CASSQDAGTGNTIYF; cdr3_nt: TGCGCCAGCAGCCAAGATGCGGGAACTGGAAACACCATATATTTT
clone_size: NA; d_call: NA; v_call: TRBV13; j_call: TRBJ2-5; cdr3_aa: CASSLEEPETQYF; cdr3_nt: TGTGCCAGCAGCTTGGAGGAACCCGAGACCCAGTACTTC
clone_size: NA; d_call: NA; v_call: TRBV12-5; j_call: TRBJ2-1; cdr3_aa: CASGLDREAYNEQFF; cdr3_nt: TGTGCTAGTGGTTTGGACAGGGAGGCCTACAATGAGCAGTTCTTC
clone_size: NA; d_call: NA; v_call: TRBV7-8; j_call: TRBJ1-6; cdr3_aa: CASSLVRPGSVNGNSPLHF; cdr3_nt: TGTGCCAGCAGCTTAGTCCGTCCGGGATCGGTAAATGGAAATTCACCCCTCCACTTT
clone_size: few; d_call: NA; v_call: TRBV6-6; j_call: TRBJ2-2; cdr3_aa: CASSHTGELFF; cdr3_nt: TGTGCCAGCAGTCACACCGGGGAGCTGTTTTTT
clone_size: NA; d_call: NA; v_call: TRBV18; j_call: TRBJ2-3; cdr3_aa: CASSPPWRGGTDTQYF; cdr3_nt: TGTGCCAGCTCACCACCTTGGAGGGGGGGCACAGATACGCAGTATTTT
clone_size: NA; d_call: TRBD1; v_call: TRBV19; j_call: TRBJ1-5; cdr3_aa: CASSLGQNNQPQHF; cdr3_nt: TGTGCCAGTAGCCTGGGACAGAACAATCAGCCCCAGCATTTT
clone_size: few; d_call: NA; v_call: TRBV30; j_call: TRBJ1-1; cdr3_aa: CAWSPGSMNTEAFF; cdr3_nt: TGTGCCTGGAGTCCAGGGTCTATGAACACTGAAGCTTTCTTT
clone_size: NA; d_call: NA; v_call: TRBV9; j_call: TRBJ1-2; cdr3_aa: CASSAQGFSNYGYTF; cdr3_nt: TGTGCCAGCAGCGCTCAGGGGTTTTCGAACTATGGCTACACCTTC
clone_size: NA; d_call: TRBD1; v_call: TRBV10-3; j_call: TRBJ2-7; cdr3_aa: CAISEPGQGRYEQYF; cdr3_nt: TGTGCCATCAGTGAGCCGGGACAGGGTCGCTACGAGCAGTACTTC
clone_size: NA; d_call: NA; v_call: TRBV5-4; j_call: TRBJ1-2; cdr3_aa: CASSAPGRGGYGYTF; cdr3_nt: TGTGCCAGCAGCGCGCCCGGCAGGGGTGGCTATGGCTACACCTTC
clone_size: NA; d_call: NA; v_call: TRBV5-1; j_call: TRBJ2-7; cdr3_aa: CASSEYREYEQYF; cdr3_nt: TGCGCCAGCAGCGAATACAGGGAATACGAGCAGTACTTC
clone_size: NA; d_call: NA; v_call: TRBV19; j_call: TRBJ1-2; cdr3_aa: CATRGSYGYTF; cdr3_nt: TGTGCCACAAGGGGCTCCTATGGCTACACCTTC
clone_size: NA; d_call: NA; v_call: TRBV18; j_call: TRBJ2-1; cdr3_aa: CASPPREGLYNEQFF; cdr3_nt: TGTGCCAGCCCTCCCCGGGAAGGCCTCTACAATGAGCAGTTCTTC
clone_size: NA; d_call: TRBD1; v_call: TRBV4-1; j_call: TRBJ1-5; cdr3_aa: CASSQAGGSPQPQHF; cdr3_nt: TGCGCCAGCAGCCAGGCAGGGGGGAGTCCCCAGCCCCAGCATTTT
clone_size: NA; d_call: TRBD2; v_call: TRBV7-2; j_call: TRBJ2-1; cdr3_aa: CASSPSGGRGEQFF; cdr3_nt: TGTGCCAGCAGCCCTTCGGGGGGGCGGGGTGAGCAGTTCTTC
clone_size: NA; d_call: TRBD1; v_call: TRBV10-3; j_call: TRBJ1-3; cdr3_aa: CAIRDRGNGNTIYF; cdr3_nt: TGTGCCATCAGGGACAGGGGAAATGGAAACACCATATATTTT